The clone carrying this T cell receptor beta chain was counted at least ten times. The antigen remains unidentified. These data are taken from a study of neurological immune-mediated disorders. Findings and caveats of the study: There were no CDR3 amino acid sequences shared by expanded clones across subjects, a result suggesting private repertoires in all groups.

CD4+ or CD8+ T cells, 950,000 to 1,000,000 per library, were used for sorted libraries. V shed 3 bases, J shed 0 bases, and the junction held 6 bases outside the gene matches. Germline CDR1 and CDR2: DFQATT and SNEGSKA (reference sequence). The CDR3 sequence is 16 residues long. The team produced cDNA through 5'RACE using 10-nucleotide random UMIs. From 15-18 subjects, over 170 million TCR-beta sequences were obtained in each sequencing run. TCRdb fed the 5' RACE reads into MiXCR, producing one record per CDR3 protein. The table has roughly 44,000 distinct CDR3 sequences, nearly 6.5% seen once; the top ten hold around 0.55%.

Sample: CD4+ T cells from blood. This TCR was recovered from a woman aged 40 to 49 in good health. The chain recombines TRBV20-1 with TRBJ1-5, with 9 bases identical to TRBD1. CDR3 amino acids: CSARKGQGHSNQPQHF. The CDR3 bases are TGCAGTGCTAGGAAGGGACAGGGACATAGCAATCAGCCCCAGCATTTT.